This T cell receptor beta chain was retrieved from a study of blood T cell repertoires in COVID-19. Across the whole study: T cells, B-cell-depleted T cells, or PBMCs provided the cDNA or gDNA that served as material.

Authors' data handling: It was from reference gene primer amplification that nucleated cell counts were estimated. Some clones are missing from TCRdb's copy, which holds only in-frame ones; the method was immunoSEQ multiplex PCR. The D gene and trimming were derived from the DNA, and the V and J assignments and clone size from that table. Of about 500,000 clones in the sample, roughly 89% were seen once. A single count supports this clone. The V gene lost 5 bases and the J gene lost 5 bases, with 12 bases spanning the gap. CDR3 length: 13 residues. Germline V CDR1 and CDR2: MNHNS, SASEGT. The clonotype comes from a woman aged 45-59 years with COVID-19, enrolled during active disease. Sequencing was done on a sample of peripheral blood. This sequence joins TRBV6-1 and TRBJ2-5; D perhaps matches TRBD2 (7 bases). Here the CDR3 reads CASSSGGMETQYF. CDR3 DNA sequence: TGTGCCAGCAGTTCGGGGGGCATGGAGACCCAGTACTTC.